This passage covers 14 T cell receptor beta chains from one sample sequenced in a study of T cells after yellow fever vaccination (dated 2019 in TCRdb). Library preparation was by 5' RACE. Data came from an Illumina HiSeq 2500. The raw public data were reprocessed by TCRdb itself: fastp quality trimming at Q25, MiXCR clonotype calling, in-frame beta chains only. Under each unique CDR3 protein, matching rows form one entry showing the most common genes and DNA. Here the sample has 150,000 to 200,000 distinct CDR3 sequences; roughly 6.2% occur a single time. Approximately 3% of the sample is held by the ten biggest clonotypes. The treatment or condition tag for this specimen amounts to: live attenuated yellow fever vaccine strain. Sequencing was performed on CD4+ T cells sorted from PBMCs, taken on the day of the first yellow fever vaccination. The receptor source for this set is a man aged 18 to 29 who received the YFV17D yellow fever vaccine.

This clonotype was counted many times. The chain couples TRBV28 to TRBJ2-2, with 7 nucleotides matching TRBD2. V lost 4 bases, J lost 3 bases, and 8 bases stayed unmatched. This CDR3 region has 16 residues. The germline V gene has CDR1 MDHEN and CDR2 SYDVKM. The CDR3 DNA is TGTGCCAGCAGTTCGGGCGTAGCGGGCTACACCGGGGAGCTGTTTTTT. Amino acids: CASSSGVAGYTGELFF.

On this clonotype itself: This may be a read error: a much more frequent sequence differs by one nucleotide. The CDR3, as DNA: TGCGCCAGCAGCTTGGCCGGCAGGGATGCCGAGCAGTACTTC. It codes for CASSLAGRDAEQYF. The chain combines TRBV5-1 with TRBJ2-7, with D possibly being TRBD1 (5 bases). Deletions cut 0 bases from V and 6 bases from J, with 13 bases between. The CDR3 sequence is 14 residues long. Looked up from germline, CDR1 is SGHRS and CDR2 is YFSETQ.

The CDR3 spells CASSLLKGGTYNEQFF. The CDR3 DNA follows: TGTGCCAGCAGCTTACTCAAAGGGGGAACCTACAATGAGCAGTTCTTC. V usage is TRBV7-2 and J usage is TRBJ2-1, with D maybe TRBD1 (6 bases). Trimming pared 2 bases from V and 2 bases from J, leaving 13 bases between. The CDR3 length is 16 residues. The germline V gene encodes CDR1 SGHTA and CDR2 FQGNSA.

This clonotype was recorded a few times. J is TRBJ1-2 and V is TRBV7-2; no clear D. The V end was cut by 7 bases, the J end by 7 bases, with 16 bases between. The CDR3 is 13 amino acids. Germline loops: CDR1 SGHTA, CDR2 FQGNSA. DNA for the CDR3: TGTGCCAGCATTGCGGCCGGTCTGTCTGGCTACACCTTC. Residues: CASIAAGLSGYTF.

This clonotype was found many times. The chain recombines TRBV7-2 with TRBJ1-1; D is possibly TRBD1 (5 bases). Germline CDR1 SGHTA, CDR2 FQGNSA. V was clipped by 2 bases and J by 1 base, with 11 bases between them. The CDR3 runs to 15 residues. CDR3 nucleotide sequence: TGTGCCAGCAGCTTAAGGGGATCAGAGAACACTGAAGCTTTCTTT. Translated, it gives CASSLRGSENTEAFF.

This clonotype has ten or more counts. This sequence joins TRBV30 and TRBJ2-5; D unresolved. Germline V lookup: CDR1 GTSNPN, CDR2 SVGIG (reference sequence). Trimming removed 2 bases at V and 4 bases at J, with 8 bases between. The CDR3 extends over 12 amino acids. The DNA for the CDR3 is TGTGCCTGGAGTACCCTGCTAGAGACCCAGTACTTC. Its protein product is CAWSTLLETQYF. The full variable domain, in which reference TRBV30 and TRBJ2-5 provide the parts outside the CDR3, is SQTIHQWPATLVQPVGSPLSLECTVEGTSNPNLYWYRQAAGRGLQLLFYSVGIGQISSEVPQNLSASRPQDRQFILSSKKLLLSDSGFYLCAWSTLLETQYFGPGTRLLVL.

The sample holds many counts of this clonotype. The chain joins TRBV5-1 to TRBJ2-3, with D tentatively TRBD2 (6 bases). The V end lost 5 bases, the J end lost 6 bases, and 13 bases lay between the germline ends. Germline CDR1 SGHRS, CDR2 YFSETQ. This CDR3 region has 13 residues. In nucleotides, the CDR3 is TGCGCCAGCAGAGTCGGGGGATCCGATACGCAGTATTTT. Translation: CASRVGGSDTQYF.

As for this clonotype: It is likely a read error, because the conserved phenylalanine at the end of the CDR3 is missing. The V call is TRBV16, the J call TRBJ2-2; tentative D call: TRBD1 (5 bases). With 8 bases removed from V and 9 bases from J, the gap between germline ends came to 19 bases. The germline V gene has CDR1 KGHSY and CDR2 FQNENV. The CDR3 runs 14 residues. The CDR3 sequence: CASGSRAVCWELFC. In DNA, the CDR3 is TGTGCCAGCGGCTCCAGGGCGGTCTGTTGGGAGCTGTTTTGT.

This clonotype was seen at least ten times. This chain connects TRBV12-3 or TRBV12-4 to TRBJ2-3; 13 nucleotides align to TRBD2. The junction had 11 bases not matched to a gene; V was cut back by 4 bases and J by 7 bases. CDR3 length: 17 amino acids. As DNA, the CDR3 is TGTGCCAGCAGTTCCAAGACCGGGACTAGCGGGGTGTATACGCAGTATTTT. As protein: CASSSKTGTSGVYTQYF.

Details on this clonotype: A much bigger clone sits one base away, suggesting this may be a read error. DNA for the CDR3: TGCGCCAGCGGCTTAAATCCTGACAGGGGGCCTAACTATGGCTACACCTTC. Its protein is CASGLNPDRGPNYGYTF. V usage is TRBV5-1 and J usage is TRBJ1-2, with TRBD1 matching over 10 bases. Germline CDR1 and CDR2: SGHRS and YFSETQ. This CDR3 contains 17 residues.

This clonotype was found a few times. J is TRBJ1-2 and V is TRBV7-9; D is uncertain. The CDR3 spans 12 residues. The V and J ends lost 2 bases and 4 bases respectively, with 5 bases between them. Per germline, CDR1 SEHNR and CDR2 FQNEAQ (reference sequence). CDR3: CASSLLAYGYTF. The DNA for the CDR3 is TGTGCCAGCAGCTTACTAGCCTATGGCTACACCTTC.

This clonotype was counted ten times or more. The J gene is TRBJ2-7, the V gene TRBV25-1; 8 bases agree with TRBD1. Per germline, CDR1 MGHDK and CDR2 SYGVNS. The CDR3 has 15 amino acids. V gave up 4 bases and J gave up 7 bases; unmatched junction bases: 12. The CDR3 DNA is TGTGCCAGCAGTGGCCCTACAGGGGGAGCATCTGAGCAGTACTTC. Translating it yields CASSGPTGGASEQYF.

This clonotype was seen only a few times. In DNA, the CDR3 is TGTGCCAGCAGCCCTACGGCGGGTCAGGCAGAGAACTATGGCTACACCTTC. Encoded protein: CASSPTAGQAENYGYTF. The chain has TRBV11-2 and TRBJ1-2, with no clear D. Germline V CDR1 and CDR2: SGHAT, FQNNGV. V gave up 5 bases and J gave up 2 bases, with 21 bases separating them. The CDR3 extends over 17 amino acids.

In this sample, this clonotype turned up many times. V usage is TRBV10-2 and J usage is TRBJ1-6; D ambiguous. V was trimmed by 2 bases and J by 9 bases, leaving 11 bases between them. The CDR3 is made up of 14 amino acids. The V gene's germline CDR1 is WSHSY and CDR2 SAAADI. CDR3 amino acids: CASSEARPSSPLHF. CDR3 coding DNA: TGCGCCAGCAGTGAGGCCCGGCCTAGTTCACCCCTCCACTTT.